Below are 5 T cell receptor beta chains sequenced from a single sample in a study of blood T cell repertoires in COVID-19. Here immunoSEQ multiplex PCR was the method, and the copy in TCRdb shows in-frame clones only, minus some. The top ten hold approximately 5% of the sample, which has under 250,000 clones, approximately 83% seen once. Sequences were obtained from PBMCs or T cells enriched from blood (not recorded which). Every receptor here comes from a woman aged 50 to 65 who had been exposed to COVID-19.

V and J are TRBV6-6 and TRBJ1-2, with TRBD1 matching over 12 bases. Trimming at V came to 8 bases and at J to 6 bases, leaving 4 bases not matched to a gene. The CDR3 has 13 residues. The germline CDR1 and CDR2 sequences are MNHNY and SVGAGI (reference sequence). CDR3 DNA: TGTGCCAGCGGGGACAGGGGGCCGGATGGCTACACCTTC. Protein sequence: CASGDRGPDGYTF.

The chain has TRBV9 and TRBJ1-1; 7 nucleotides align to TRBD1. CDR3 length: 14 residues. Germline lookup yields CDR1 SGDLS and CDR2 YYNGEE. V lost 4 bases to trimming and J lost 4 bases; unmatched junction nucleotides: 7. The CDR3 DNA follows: TGTGCCAGCAGCACCCAGGGGGAGGTCACTGAAGCTTTCTTT. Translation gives CASSTQGEVTEAFF.

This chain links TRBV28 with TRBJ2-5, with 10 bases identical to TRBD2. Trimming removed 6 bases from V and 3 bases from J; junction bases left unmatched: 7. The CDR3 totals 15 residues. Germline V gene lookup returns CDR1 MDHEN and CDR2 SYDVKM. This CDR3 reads CASRDQRGGKETQYF. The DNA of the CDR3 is TGTGCCAGCAGGGACCAGCGGGGGGGAAAAGAGACCCAGTACTTC.

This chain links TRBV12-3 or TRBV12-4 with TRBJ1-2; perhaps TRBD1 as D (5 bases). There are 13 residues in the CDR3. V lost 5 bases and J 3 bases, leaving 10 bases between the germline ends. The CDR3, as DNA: TGTGCCAGCAGTGCAGGGAGGTACTATGGCTACACCTTC. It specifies CASSAGRYYGYTF.

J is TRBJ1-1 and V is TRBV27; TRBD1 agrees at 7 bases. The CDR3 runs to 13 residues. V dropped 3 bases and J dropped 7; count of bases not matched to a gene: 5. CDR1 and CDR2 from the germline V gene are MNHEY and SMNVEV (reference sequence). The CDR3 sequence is CASSFKGADEAFF. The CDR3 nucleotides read TGTGCCAGCAGTTTCAAGGGGGCAGATGAAGCTTTCTTT.